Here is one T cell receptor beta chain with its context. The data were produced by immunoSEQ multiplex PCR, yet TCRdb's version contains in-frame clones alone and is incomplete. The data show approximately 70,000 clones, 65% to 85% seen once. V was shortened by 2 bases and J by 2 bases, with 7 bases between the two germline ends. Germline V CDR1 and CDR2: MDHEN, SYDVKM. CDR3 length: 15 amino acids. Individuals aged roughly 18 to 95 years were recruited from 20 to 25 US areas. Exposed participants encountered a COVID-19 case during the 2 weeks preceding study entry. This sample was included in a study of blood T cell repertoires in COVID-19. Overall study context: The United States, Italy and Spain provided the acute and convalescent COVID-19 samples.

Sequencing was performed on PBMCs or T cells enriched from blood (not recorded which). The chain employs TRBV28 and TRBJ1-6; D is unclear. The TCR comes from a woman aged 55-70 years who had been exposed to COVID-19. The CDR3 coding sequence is TGTGCCAGCAGTTTAGGAGGACCCTATAATTCACCCCTCCACTTT. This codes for CASSLGGPYNSPLHF.